Shown below are 16 T cell receptor beta chains from a single sample sequenced in a study of T cells in Graves' hyperthyroidism and ophthalmopathy. What was amplified from RNA transcripts were TCR beta CDR3 regions. HTBI primers drove first-round RT-PCR of the TCR CDR3. TCRdb analysed the multiplex PCR reads with MiXCR anew, one entry per CDR3 protein. The sample shows about 460,000 distinct CDR3 sequences, 22% of them seen only once. The sample comprised blood. The source is a woman in her 70s with Graves' ophthalmopathy.

The V and J genes are TRBV5-4 and TRBJ1-1; tentatively, D is TRBD1 (5 bases). Germline V gives CDR1 SGHNT, CDR2 YYREEE (reference sequence). The CDR3 is made up of 12 amino acids. V lost 0 bases, J lost 10 bases, and 10 bases lay in between. The CDR3 loop reads CASSLERGGAFF. For the CDR3, the DNA is TGTGCCAGCAGCTTGGAAAGGGGTGGAGCTTTCTTT.

CDR3 loop: CSARRRADYNSPLHF. As DNA, the CDR3 is TGCAGTGCTAGGCGCCGGGCCGATTATAATTCACCCCTCCACTTT. The rearrangement links TRBV20-1 to TRBJ1-6, with unresolved D. CDR1 DFQATT and CDR2 SNEGSKA come from the germline V gene (reference sequence). This CDR3 comprises 15 residues. V was pared by 3 bases and J by 4 bases, with 13 bases between.

The rearrangement joins TRBV9 to TRBJ1-2; 9 bases align to TRBD1. The CDR3 length is 14 residues. Germline V gene sequence: CDR1 SGDLS, CDR2 YYNGEE. V trimming: 4 bases; J trimming: 6 bases; junction bases outside the gene matches: 7. For the CDR3, the DNA is TGTGCCAGCAGCCCACAGGGGGCGGTAAATGGCTACACCTTC. Translating gives CASSPQGAVNGYTF. Supplemented by reference TRBV9 and TRBJ1-2, the full variable domain reads DSGVTQTPKHLITATGQRVTLRCSPRSGDLSVYWYQQSLDQGLQFLIQYYNGEERAKGNILERFSAQQFPDLHSELNLSSLELGDSALYFCASSPQGAVNGYTFGSGTRLTVV.

This clonotype was counted at least ten times. CDR3 amino acids: CASSPNQGQETQYF. CDR3 nucleotides: TGTGCCAGCAGCCCCAACCAGGGCCAAGAGACCCAGTACTTC. V usage is TRBV7-2 and J usage is TRBJ2-5, with D possibly being TRBD1 (5 bases). This CDR3 has 14 residues. Trimming left V 5 bases short and J 1 base short, with 11 bases between. Germline lookup yields CDR1 SGHTA and CDR2 FQGNSA.

A single count supports this clonotype. The CDR3: CASSLSGEGQRSGELFF. CDR3 nucleotides: TGTGCCAGCAGTTTATCCGGGGAGGGACAGAGGTCCGGGGAGCTGTTTTTT. The gene calls are TRBV27 and TRBJ2-2; the D call may be TRBD1 or TRBD2 (7 bases each). From germline, CDR1 is MNHEY and CDR2 SMNVEV (reference sequence). V shed 0 bases and J shed 6 bases, with 17 bases lying between them. The length of the CDR3 is 17 residues.

This clonotype was counted at least ten times. The rearrangement uses TRBV12-3 or TRBV12-4 and TRBJ2-3; D unresolved. CDR3 length: 15 amino acids. The ends were cut back, 3 bases at V and 5 bases at J, with 15 bases in the middle. DNA for the CDR3: TGTGCCAGCAGTTTCGACCGGAAGCTCGGAGATACGCAGTATTTT. Translated: CASSFDRKLGDTQYF.

The chain recombines TRBV9 with TRBJ2-3; 8 nucleotides match TRBD2. The CDR3 loop spans 16 amino acids. The V gene end was trimmed by 0 bases and the J gene end by 2 bases; junction bases not matched to a gene: 5. The V gene's germline CDR1 is SGDLS and CDR2 YYNGEE. The CDR3 DNA follows: TGTGCCAGCAGCGTAGGAACGGGAGGGGACACAGATACGCAGTATTTT. Protein product: CASSVGTGGDTDTQYF. Full variable domain (rest looked up from reference TRBV9 and TRBJ2-3): DSGVTQTPKHLITATGQRVTLRCSPRSGDLSVYWYQQSLDQGLQFLIQYYNGEERAKGNILERFSAQQFPDLHSELNLSSLELGDSALYFCASSVGTGGDTDTQYFGPGTRLTVL.

In its sample, this clonotype was seen once. The chain couples TRBV6-2 or TRBV6-3 to TRBJ1-1; D gene unclear. The CDR3 length is 12 residues. V was pared by 8 bases and J by 4 bases, with 11 bases between. Germline values: CDR1 MNHEY, CDR2 SVGEGT. For the CDR3, the DNA is TGTGCCAGCGGGAAGAGGGCCACTGAAGCTTTCTTT. It translates to CASGKRATEAFF.

In regard to this clonotype: A much larger clonotype is one base distant, so this may be a read error. This sequence joins TRBV6-2 or TRBV6-3 and TRBJ2-5; D is uncertain. The CDR3 is made up of 12 amino acids. Germline CDR1 MNHEY, CDR2 SVGEGT. This chain's CDR3 is CVSTDPVETQYF. CDR3 nucleotide sequence: TGTGTCAGCACCGACCCGGTGGAGACCCAGTACTTC.

The genes are TRBV6-5 and TRBJ1-2; TRBD1 agrees at 10 bases. Unmatched junction bases numbered 7, after V lost 2 bases and J lost 4 bases. Germline values: CDR1 MNHEY, CDR2 SVGAGI. The CDR3 is 16 residues long. The CDR3 DNA follows: TGTGCCAGCAGTTACCAACCGGGACAGGGGTTCTATGGCTACACCTTC. Amino acids: CASSYQPGQGFYGYTF.

Concerning this clonotype itself: The junction departs from germline at one end; a sequencing error may be responsible. V gene TRBV3-1 combines with J gene TRBJ2-3; TRBD2 aligns across 11 bases. CDR1 is LGHDT, CDR2 YNNKEL, per germline (reference sequence). The CDR3 runs 16 residues. The CDR3 DNA reads TGTGCCAGCAGCCAAGGACTAGCGGGAATCACAGATACGCCGTATTTT. Translating it yields CASSQGLAGITDTPYF.

This clonotype turned up a few times. This sequence joins TRBV7-3 and TRBJ1-1, with 7 nucleotides matching TRBD1. V shed 0 bases, J shed 5 bases, and the junction held 6 bases outside the gene matches. Germline CDR1 SGHTA, CDR2 FQGTGA. CDR3 length: 15 residues. The CDR3 sequence is CASSLTRTGGTEAFF. Written as DNA, the CDR3 is TGTGCCAGCAGCTTAACCCGGACAGGAGGGACTGAAGCTTTCTTT.

This clonotype was detected a few times. The chain is built from TRBV6-1 and TRBJ2-7; tentatively, D is TRBD2 (6 bases). The germline gives CDR1 MNHNS, CDR2 SASEGT. The CDR3 is 14 residues long. The V end lost 6 bases, the J end lost 4 bases, and 16 bases lay between the germline ends. This CDR3 is CASRPGLSFYEQYF. The CDR3 DNA is TGTGCCAGCAGACCGGGACTGTCTTTTTACGAGCAGTACTTC.

V and J are TRBV5-1 and TRBJ2-1; TRBD1 agrees at 7 bases. The germline CDR1 and CDR2 sequences are SGHRS and YFSETQ. CDR3 length: 15 residues. Trimming cost V 0 bases and J 7 bases; bases outside gene matches: 7. The CDR3 bases are TGCGCCAGCAGCTTGGCGGGACAGACGTATAATGAGCAGTTCTTC. Residues: CASSLAGQTYNEQFF.

The genes are TRBV7-2 and TRBJ1-1; D is perhaps TRBD1 (6 bases). Germline lookup yields CDR1 SGHTA and CDR2 FQGNSA. The V end was cut by 5 bases, the J end by 3 bases, with 13 bases between. The CDR3 is 14 amino acids. The CDR3 DNA is TGTGCCAGCAGCCTACAGGGTGTTGACACTGAAGCTTTCTTT. Protein product: CASSLQGVDTEAFF.

This clonotype turned up a few times. The chain is built from TRBV12-3 or TRBV12-4 and TRBJ1-6, with 7 bases fitting TRBD1. CDR3 length: 14 residues. Trimming at V came to 4 bases and at J to 9 bases, leaving 6 bases not matched to a gene. CDR3 in amino acids: CASSSIGGSSPLHF. The CDR3 bases are TGTGCCAGCAGTTCAATAGGGGGCTCTTCACCCCTCCACTTT.